This TCR beta chain came from a study of human T cells and chemical hapten exposure. Each CDR3 protein is one row after TCRdb ran MiXCR on the RACE reads. The repertoire holds 150,000 to 200,000 distinct CDR3 sequences, about 14% seen once, with 1.7% in the top ten. Time point in this sample: patch test 1, 2 weeks after DPC sensitization. Treatment of the sample: therapeutic diphenylcyclopropenone sensitization with weekly scalp DPC. Germline loops: CDR1 SGHRS, CDR2 YFSETQ. V was pared by 4 bases and J by 8 bases, with 7 bases of the junction left unmatched. The CDR3 runs 15 residues. The rearrangement joins TRBV5-1 to TRBJ2-1; 12 nucleotides match TRBD1. Sample: whole blood, taken in connection with sensitization to the hapten diphenylcyclopropenone (DPC). The TCR comes from a woman under 40 with alopecia areata. Some clones in this sample may be carry-over from other donors' samples. CDR3 loop: CASSPGQGAGDEQFF. The CDR3 nucleotides are TGCGCCAGCAGCCCGGGACAGGGGGCGGGTGATGAGCAGTTCTTC.